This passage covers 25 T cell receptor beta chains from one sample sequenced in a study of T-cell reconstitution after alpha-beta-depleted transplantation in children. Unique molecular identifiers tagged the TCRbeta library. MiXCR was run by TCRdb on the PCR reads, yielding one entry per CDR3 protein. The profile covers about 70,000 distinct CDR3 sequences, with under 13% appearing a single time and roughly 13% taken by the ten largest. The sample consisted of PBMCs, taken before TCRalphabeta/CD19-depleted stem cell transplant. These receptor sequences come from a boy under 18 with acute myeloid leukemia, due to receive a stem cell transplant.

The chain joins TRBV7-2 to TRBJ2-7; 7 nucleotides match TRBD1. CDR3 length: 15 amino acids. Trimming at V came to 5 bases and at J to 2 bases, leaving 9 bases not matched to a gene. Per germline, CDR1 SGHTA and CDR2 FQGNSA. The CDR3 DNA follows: TGTGCCAGCAGCCCTGGACCGGGACAGACCTACGAGCAGTACTTC. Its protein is CASSPGPGQTYEQYF.

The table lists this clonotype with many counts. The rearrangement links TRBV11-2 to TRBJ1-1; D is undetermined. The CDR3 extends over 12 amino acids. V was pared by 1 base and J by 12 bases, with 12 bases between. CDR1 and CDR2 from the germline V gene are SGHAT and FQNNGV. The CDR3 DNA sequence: TGTGCCAGCAGCTTAGTGTCGGAAAGGACTTTCTTT. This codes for CASSLVSERTFF. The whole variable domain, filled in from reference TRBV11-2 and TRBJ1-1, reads EAGVAQSPRYKIIEKRQSVAFWCNPISGHATLYWYQQILGQGPKLLIQFQNNGVVDDSQLPKDRFSAERLKGVDSTLKIQPAKLEDSAVYLCASSLVSERTFFGQGTRLTVV.

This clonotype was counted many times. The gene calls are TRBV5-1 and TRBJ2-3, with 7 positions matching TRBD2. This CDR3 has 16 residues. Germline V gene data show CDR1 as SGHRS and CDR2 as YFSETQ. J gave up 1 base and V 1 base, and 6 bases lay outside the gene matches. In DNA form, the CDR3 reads TGCGCCAGCAGCTTGAACGGGGGGAGGGGCACAGATACGCAGTATTTT. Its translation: CASSLNGGRGTDTQYF. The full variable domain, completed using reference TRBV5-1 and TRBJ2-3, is KAGVTQTPRYLIKTRGQQVTLSCSPISGHRSVSWYQQTPGQGLQFLFEYFSETQRNKGNFPGRFSGRQFSNSRSEMNVSTLELGDSALYLCASSLNGGRGTDTQYFGPGTRLTVL.

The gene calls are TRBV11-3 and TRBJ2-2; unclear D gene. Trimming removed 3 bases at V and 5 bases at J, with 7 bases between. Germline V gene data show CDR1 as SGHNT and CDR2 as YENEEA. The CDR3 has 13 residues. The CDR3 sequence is CASSLHPTGELFF. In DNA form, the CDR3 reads TGTGCCAGCAGCTTGCACCCGACCGGGGAGCTGTTTTTT.

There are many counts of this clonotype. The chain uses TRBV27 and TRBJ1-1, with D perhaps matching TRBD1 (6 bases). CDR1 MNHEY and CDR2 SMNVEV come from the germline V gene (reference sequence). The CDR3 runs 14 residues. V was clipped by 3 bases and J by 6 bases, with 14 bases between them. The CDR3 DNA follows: TGTGCCAGCAGTTTCCGCACAGGGATCGCTGAAGCTTTCTTT. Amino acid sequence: CASSFRTGIAEAFF.

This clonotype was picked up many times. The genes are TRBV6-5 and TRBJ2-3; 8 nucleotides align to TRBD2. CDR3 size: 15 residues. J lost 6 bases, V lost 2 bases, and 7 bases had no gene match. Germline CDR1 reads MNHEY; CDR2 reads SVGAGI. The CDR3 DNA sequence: TGTGCCAGCAGTTACCAAGGACTAGCTAGGGATACGCAGTATTTT. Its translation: CASSYQGLARDTQYF.

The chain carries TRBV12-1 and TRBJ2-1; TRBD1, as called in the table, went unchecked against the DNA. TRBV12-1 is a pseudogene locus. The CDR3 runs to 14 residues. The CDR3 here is CARGPRGLGNEQFF. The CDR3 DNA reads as TGTGCCAGGGGCCCCAGGGGACTGGGCAATGAGCAGTTCTTC.

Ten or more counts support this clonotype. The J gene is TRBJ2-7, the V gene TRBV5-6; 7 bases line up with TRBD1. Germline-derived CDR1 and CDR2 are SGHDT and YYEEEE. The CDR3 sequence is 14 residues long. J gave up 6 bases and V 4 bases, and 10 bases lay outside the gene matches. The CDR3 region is CASSTQGTVPEQYV. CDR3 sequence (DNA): TGTGCCAGCAGCACCCAAGGGACAGTTCCCGAGCAGTACGTC.

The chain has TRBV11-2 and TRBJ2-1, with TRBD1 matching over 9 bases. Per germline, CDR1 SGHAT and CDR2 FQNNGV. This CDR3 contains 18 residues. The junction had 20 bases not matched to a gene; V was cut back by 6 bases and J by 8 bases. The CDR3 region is CASSPGTGLARESHEQFF. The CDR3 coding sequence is TGTGCCAGCAGTCCCGGGACAGGGTTAGCGCGGGAGTCCCATGAGCAGTTCTTC.

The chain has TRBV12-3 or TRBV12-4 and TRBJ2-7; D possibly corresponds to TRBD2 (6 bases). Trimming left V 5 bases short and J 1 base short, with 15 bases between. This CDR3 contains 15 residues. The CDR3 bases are TGTGCCAGCAGTCCAGGTGGGGGGTGGTCCTACGAGCAGTACTTC. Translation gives CASSPGGGWSYEQYF.

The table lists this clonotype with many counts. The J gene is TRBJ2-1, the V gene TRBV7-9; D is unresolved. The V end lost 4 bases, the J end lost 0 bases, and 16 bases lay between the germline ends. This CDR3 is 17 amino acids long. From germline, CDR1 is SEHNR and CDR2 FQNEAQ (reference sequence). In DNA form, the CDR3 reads TGTGCCAGCAGCTCCTTTAGTGGGATAGGCTCCTACAATGAGCAGTTCTTC. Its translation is CASSSFSGIGSYNEQFF. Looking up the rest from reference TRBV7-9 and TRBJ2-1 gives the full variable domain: DTGVSQNPRHKITKRGQNVTFRCDPISEHNRLYWYRQTLGQGPEFLTYFQNEAQLEKSRLLSDRFSAERPKGSFSTLEIQRTEQGDSAMYLCASSSFSGIGSYNEQFFGPGTRLTVL.

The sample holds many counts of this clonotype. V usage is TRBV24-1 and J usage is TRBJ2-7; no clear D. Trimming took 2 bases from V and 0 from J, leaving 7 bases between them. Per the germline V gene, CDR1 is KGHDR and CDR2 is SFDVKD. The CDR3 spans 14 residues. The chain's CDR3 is CATSDYPHSYEQYF. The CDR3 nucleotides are TGTGCCACCAGTGATTATCCTCACTCCTACGAGCAGTACTTC.

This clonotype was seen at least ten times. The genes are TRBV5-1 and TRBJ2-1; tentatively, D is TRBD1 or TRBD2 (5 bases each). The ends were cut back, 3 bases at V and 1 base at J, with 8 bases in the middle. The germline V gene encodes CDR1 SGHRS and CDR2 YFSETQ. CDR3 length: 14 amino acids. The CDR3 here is CASSSGRSYNEQFF. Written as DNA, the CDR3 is TGCGCCAGCAGCTCAGGGAGATCCTACAATGAGCAGTTCTTC.

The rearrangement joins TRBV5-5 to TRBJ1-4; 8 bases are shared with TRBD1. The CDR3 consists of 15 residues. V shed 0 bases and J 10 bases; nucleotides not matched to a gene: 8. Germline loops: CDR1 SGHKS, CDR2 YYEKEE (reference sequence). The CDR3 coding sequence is TGTGCCAGCAGCTTGGACCCGACAGGGGCGGTAAAACTGTTTTTT. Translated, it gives CASSLDPTGAVKLFF.

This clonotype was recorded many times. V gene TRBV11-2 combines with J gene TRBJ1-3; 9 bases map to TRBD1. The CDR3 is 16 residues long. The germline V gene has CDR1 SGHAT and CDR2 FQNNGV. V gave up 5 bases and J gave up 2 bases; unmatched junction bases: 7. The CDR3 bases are TGTGCCAGCAGCCCTAATACAGGGGGCCCTGGAAACACCATATATTTT. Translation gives CASSPNTGGPGNTIYF.

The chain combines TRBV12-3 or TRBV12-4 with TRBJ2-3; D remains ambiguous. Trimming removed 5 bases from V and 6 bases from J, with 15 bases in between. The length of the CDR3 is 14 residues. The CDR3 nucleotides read TGTGCCAGCAGTCCTAGACGGTCCTCCGATACGCAGTATTTT. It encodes CASSPRRSSDTQYF.

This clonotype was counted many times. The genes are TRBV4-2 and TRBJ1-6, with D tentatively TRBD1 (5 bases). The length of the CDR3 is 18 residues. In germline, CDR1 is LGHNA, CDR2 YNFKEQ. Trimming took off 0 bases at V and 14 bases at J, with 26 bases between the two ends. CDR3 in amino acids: CASSQEGTPGSTQFTLHF. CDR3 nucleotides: TGTGCCAGCAGCCAAGAAGGGACTCCGGGGTCTACCCAATTCACCCTCCACTTT.

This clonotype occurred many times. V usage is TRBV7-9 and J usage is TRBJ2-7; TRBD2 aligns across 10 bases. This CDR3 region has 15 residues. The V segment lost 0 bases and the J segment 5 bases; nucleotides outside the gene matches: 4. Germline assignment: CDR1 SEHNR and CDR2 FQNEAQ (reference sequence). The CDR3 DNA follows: TGTGCCAGCAGCTTAGCAGCGGGAGGGCCCGACGAGCAGTACTTC. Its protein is CASSLAAGGPDEQYF. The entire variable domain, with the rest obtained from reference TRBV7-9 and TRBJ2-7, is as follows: DTGVSQNPRHKITKRGQNVTFRCDPISEHNRLYWYRQTLGQGPEFLTYFQNEAQLEKSRLLSDRFSAERPKGSFSTLEIQRTEQGDSAMYLCASSLAAGGPDEQYFGPGTRLTVT.

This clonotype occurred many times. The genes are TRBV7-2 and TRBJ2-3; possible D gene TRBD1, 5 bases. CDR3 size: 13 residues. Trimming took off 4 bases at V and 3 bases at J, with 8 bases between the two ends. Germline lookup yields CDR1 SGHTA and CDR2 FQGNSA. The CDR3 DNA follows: TGTGCCAGCAGCTGGGGCGTTACAGATACGCAGTATTTT. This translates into CASSWGVTDTQYF.

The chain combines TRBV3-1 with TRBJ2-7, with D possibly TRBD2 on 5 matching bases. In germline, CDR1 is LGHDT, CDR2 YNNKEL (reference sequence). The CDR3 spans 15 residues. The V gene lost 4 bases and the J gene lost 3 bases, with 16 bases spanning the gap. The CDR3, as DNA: TGTGCCAGCAGCCTGCAGCGGATAGGAATCTACGAGCAGTACTTC. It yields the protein CASSLQRIGIYEQYF.

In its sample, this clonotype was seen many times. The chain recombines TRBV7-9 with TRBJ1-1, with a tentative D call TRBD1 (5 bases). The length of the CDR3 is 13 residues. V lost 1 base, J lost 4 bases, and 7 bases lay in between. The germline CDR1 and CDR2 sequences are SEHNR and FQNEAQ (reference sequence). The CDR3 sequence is CASSLGQTTEAFF. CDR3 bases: TGTGCCAGCAGCTTAGGACAGACCACTGAAGCTTTCTTT.

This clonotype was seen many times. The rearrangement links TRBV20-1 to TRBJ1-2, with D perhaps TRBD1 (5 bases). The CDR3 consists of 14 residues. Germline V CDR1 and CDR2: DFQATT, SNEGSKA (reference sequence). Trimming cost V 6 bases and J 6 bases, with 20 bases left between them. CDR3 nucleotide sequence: TGCAGTGCACCCGGGACCCTAACGGGGGATGGCTACACCTTC. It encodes CSAPGTLTGDGYTF.

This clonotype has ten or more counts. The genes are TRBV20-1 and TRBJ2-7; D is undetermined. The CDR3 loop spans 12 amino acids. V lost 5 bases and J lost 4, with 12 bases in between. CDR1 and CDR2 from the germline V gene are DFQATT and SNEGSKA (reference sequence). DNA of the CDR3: TGCAGTGCTCAGACGGTAGGATACGAGCAGTACTTC. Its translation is CSAQTVGYEQYF.

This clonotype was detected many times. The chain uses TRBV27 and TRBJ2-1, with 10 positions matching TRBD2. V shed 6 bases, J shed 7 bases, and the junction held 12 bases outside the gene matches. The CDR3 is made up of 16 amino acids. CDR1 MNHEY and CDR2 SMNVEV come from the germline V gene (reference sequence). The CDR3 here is CASRPLGQRGGNEQFF. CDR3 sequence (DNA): TGTGCCAGCAGGCCCCTCGGCCAGCGGGGGGGGAATGAGCAGTTCTTC.

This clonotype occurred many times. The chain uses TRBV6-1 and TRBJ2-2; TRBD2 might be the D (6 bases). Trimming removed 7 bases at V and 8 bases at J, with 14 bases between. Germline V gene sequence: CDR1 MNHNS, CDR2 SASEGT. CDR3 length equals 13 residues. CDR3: CASKTTGGGELFF. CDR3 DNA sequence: TGTGCCAGCAAAACCACCGGGGGAGGGGAGCTGTTTTTT.